Shown below are 9 T cell receptor beta chains from a single sample sequenced in a study of blood T cell repertoires in COVID-19. Clones were read by immunoSEQ multiplex PCR, and TCRdb kept only the in-frame ones, dropping some. The table lists under 300,000 clones, about 79% of them singletons. Material: peripheral blood. These receptors all stem from a woman in her 40s who had recovered from COVID-19.

This clone appeared a few times. V gene TRBV5-1 combines with J gene TRBJ2-5, with D possibly TRBD2 on 6 matching bases. The CDR3 loop spans 14 amino acids. Germline lookup yields CDR1 SGHRS and CDR2 YFSETQ. Between the trimmed V and J ends, which lost 4 bases and 5 bases, there was a span of 15 bases. The CDR3 DNA sequence: TGCGCCAGCAGCACTATTAGCGGTGCTGAGACCCAGTACTTC. It translates to CASSTISGAETQYF.

The J gene is TRBJ1-6, the V gene TRBV6-2 or TRBV6-3, with 8 positions matching TRBD1. The CDR3 covers 15 residues. The V segment lost 6 bases and the J segment 8 bases; nucleotides outside the gene matches: 9. Germline V gene data show CDR1 as MNHEY and CDR2 as SVGEGT. CDR3 DNA: TGTGCCAGCAGCCCCGGACAGGGATTTTATTCACCCCTCCACTTT. Translation: CASSPGQGFYSPLHF.

V gene TRBV3-1 (or the pseudogene TRBV3-2) combines with J gene TRBJ1-6; D ambiguous. V lost 3 bases and J 10 bases, leaving 10 bases between the germline ends. Germline CDR1 and CDR2: LGHDT and YNNKEL (reference sequence). The CDR3 sequence is 13 residues long. The CDR3 here is CASSQGGRSPLHF. CDR3 sequence (DNA): TGTGCCAGCAGCCAGGGAGGTAGGTCACCCCTCCACTTT.

The chain has TRBV6-6 and TRBJ1-1; the match to TRBD1 covers 7 bases. Germline V lookup: CDR1 MNHNY, CDR2 SVGAGI (reference sequence). This CDR3 spans 14 amino acids. Trimming cost V 4 bases and J 3 bases; bases outside gene matches: 5. In DNA, the CDR3 is TGTGCCAGCAGTTTCACAGGGGACTACACTGAAGCTTTCTTT. Its protein is CASSFTGDYTEAFF.

J is TRBJ2-2 and V is TRBV5-1, with 9 bases fitting TRBD2. Germline CDR1 SGHRS, CDR2 YFSETQ. There are 15 residues in the CDR3. V lost 4 bases, J lost 0 bases, and 1 base stayed unmatched. CDR3 in DNA: TGCGCCAGCAGCCTAGCGGGGTCGAACACCGGGGAGCTGTTTTTT. Amino acid sequence: CASSLAGSNTGELFF.

This sequence joins TRBV7-9 and TRBJ1-2, with D possibly TRBD1 on 6 matching bases. In germline, CDR1 is SEHNR, CDR2 FQNEAQ (reference sequence). The CDR3 runs 13 residues. V was trimmed by 6 bases and J by 5 bases, leaving 13 bases between them. The CDR3 DNA is TGTGCCAGCAGTTATAATACAGGGTATGGCTACACCTTC. It codes for CASSYNTGYGYTF.

The CDR3 DNA is TGCGCCAGCAGCTTGGAGGCGACTAGCCAATCCGCGAACACCGGGGAGCTGTTTTTT. Protein: CASSLEATSQSANTGELFF. This chain connects TRBV5-1 to TRBJ2-2; 7 nucleotides line up with TRBD2. CDR3 length: 19 residues. Germline CDR1 reads SGHRS; CDR2 reads YFSETQ. V lost 0 bases, J lost 0 bases, and 11 bases stayed unmatched.

V and J are TRBV19 and TRBJ1-2; D remains unclear. Looked up from germline, CDR1 is LNHDA and CDR2 is SQIVND (reference sequence). The CDR3 totals 14 residues. The germline V and J ends were trimmed by 3 bases and 4 bases, with 12 bases remaining between them. The DNA of the CDR3 is TGTGCCAGTAGTATTAGCGGGAGAGGCTATGGCTACACCTTC. Its protein is CASSISGRGYGYTF.

V is TRBV5-4 and J is TRBJ2-5, with a possible D match to TRBD2 (7 bases). Germline loops: CDR1 SGHNT, CDR2 YYREEE (reference sequence). CDR3 length: 16 residues. The V end was cut by 5 bases, the J end by 3 bases, with 20 bases between. As DNA, the CDR3 is TGTGCCAGCAGACCCGGAGGGGGGGCAATAAAAGAGACCCAGTACTTC. Its translation: CASRPGGGAIKETQYF.